The 16 T cell receptor beta chains below all came from one sample that was sequenced in a study of early T cells in non-severe SARS-CoV-2 infection (dated by TCRdb to the early 2020s). Libraries were prepared through 5' RACE. The instrument given in TCRdb is NextSeq 500. The raw public data were reprocessed by TCRdb itself: fastp quality trimming at Q25, MiXCR clonotype calling, in-frame beta chains only. Rows with a matching CDR3 protein are joined into one entry that keeps the most common DNA and genes. The sample data list more than 20,000 distinct CDR3 sequences, and 3.6% of these were observed just once. The top ten clones comprise 4.5% to 6% of the sample. Sequencing used whole blood. These receptors were collected from an adult who was a healthcare worker with PCR-confirmed SARS-CoV-2 infection or an uninfected control (not recorded which).

Many counts were recorded for this clonotype. The V call is TRBV18, the J call TRBJ1-1, with TRBD1 matching 7 bases. Germline CDR1 and CDR2: KGHSH and LQKENI. The ends lost 3 bases at V and 1 base at J; junction bases unmatched: 5. The CDR3 extends over 15 amino acids. The CDR3 nucleotides read TGTGCCAGCTCACCTCTGGAGGGGGCGAACACTGAAGCTTTCTTT. Amino acids: CASSPLEGANTEAFF.

This clonotype was observed at least ten times. CDR3 loop: CSASHSGGKYEQYF. DNA of the CDR3: TGCAGTGCTTCCCATAGCGGGGGGAAATACGAGCAGTACTTC. This chain connects TRBV20-1 to TRBJ2-7, with 10 bases matching TRBD2. The CDR3 consists of 14 residues. Germline CDR1 DFQATT, CDR2 SNEGSKA (reference sequence). V trimming: 5 bases; J trimming: 4 bases; junction bases outside the gene matches: 8.

In this sample, this clonotype turned up many times. V is TRBV29-1 and J is TRBJ1-2, with 7 bases matching TRBD1. The V gene's germline CDR1 is SQVTM and CDR2 ANQGSEA. The CDR3 extends over 12 amino acids. The J segment lost 3 bases and the V segment lost 7 bases, leaving 5 bases of the junction unmatched. The CDR3 DNA is TGCAGCGGCAGACAGGGTGACTATGGCTACACCTTC. Translated, it gives CSGRQGDYGYTF. The complete variable domain, with remaining parts taken from reference TRBV29-1 and TRBJ1-2, reads SAVISQKPSRDICQRGTSLTIQCQVDSQVTMMFWYRQQPGQSLTLIATANQGSEATYESGFVIDKFPISRPNLTFSTLTVSNMSPEDSSIYLCSGRQGDYGYTFGSGTRLTVV.

On this clonotype itself: A read error may be the cause here, since a much bigger clone is one base away. The chain carries TRBV5-6 and TRBJ1-2, with D unresolved. Germline-derived CDR1 and CDR2 are SGHDT and YYEEEE. This CDR3 is built from 14 residues. The CDR3 sequence is CASRRLLAPYGFTF. The CDR3 DNA sequence: TGTGCCAGCCGCCGACTCCTTGCCCCCTATGGCTTCACCTTC.

This clonotype appeared many times. The J gene is TRBJ2-1, the V gene TRBV7-8, with a possible D match to TRBD2 (5 bases). V lost 5 bases and J lost 5, with 16 bases in between. This CDR3 has 15 amino acids. CDR1 is SGHVS and CDR2 is FQNEAQ in the germline V gene. The CDR3 coding sequence is TGTGCCAGCAGCATCCTCTTCCGGGGTCACAATGAGCAGTTCTTC. It yields the protein CASSILFRGHNEQFF.

This clonotype was observed many times. J is TRBJ2-7 and V is TRBV7-4, with D perhaps assigned TRBD1 or TRBD2 (5 bases each). V lost 8 bases and J lost 2, with 13 bases in between. CDR1 is SGHVT and CDR2 is SQSDAQ in the germline V gene. This CDR3 has 13 residues. The CDR3 nucleotides are TGTGCCAGCCCGGGACCCGGGCCCTACGAGCAGTACTTC. Its translation is CASPGPGPYEQYF.

This clonotype was seen a few times. The rearrangement joins TRBV6-5 to TRBJ2-5, with no clear D. Trimming removed 0 bases at V and 4 bases at J, with 9 bases between. CDR1 MNHEY and CDR2 SVGAGI come from the germline V gene. The CDR3 loop spans 14 amino acids. DNA of the CDR3: TGTGCCAGCAGTTACTCGAGGCAGTCAGAGACCCAGTACTTC. It translates to CASSYSRQSETQYF.

This chain uses TRBV18 with TRBJ1-1; maybe TRBD1 (5 bases). CDR3 size: 14 residues. Germline V CDR1 and CDR2: KGHSH, LQKENI. V was cut by 3 bases and J by 3 bases, with 11 bases left in between. The CDR3 loop reads CASSPYWGDTEAFF. CDR3 in DNA: TGTGCCAGCTCACCCTATTGGGGGGACACTGAAGCTTTCTTT.

This clonotype was counted ten times or more. The J gene is TRBJ1-1, the V gene TRBV24-1; the D is unclear. Germline V gene data show CDR1 as KGHDR and CDR2 as SFDVKD. The V gene lost 3 bases and the J gene lost 8 bases, with 6 bases spanning the gap. This CDR3 is built from 11 residues. CDR3: CATSDIGEAFF. The CDR3 region has the DNA TGTGCCACCAGTGATATAGGCGAAGCTTTCTTT.

This clonotype was counted ten times or more. This chain links TRBV29-1 with TRBJ2-5, with unresolved D. CDR3 length equals 12 residues. Trimming took 4 bases from V and 5 from J, leaving 11 bases between them. Germline CDR1 is SQVTM and CDR2 is ANQGSEA. The CDR3 is CSVARQLETQYF. CDR3 nucleotide sequence: TGCAGCGTTGCCCGGCAGTTGGAGACCCAGTACTTC.

This clonotype is classed as medium-sized. The chain carries TRBV12-3 or TRBV12-4 and TRBJ2-7; 8 bases map to TRBD1. The CDR3 has 15 amino acids. The ends lost 6 bases at V and 2 bases at J; junction bases unmatched: 9. The CDR3 spells CASSYGTGETYEQYF. CDR3 DNA sequence: TGTGCCAGCAGCTACGGGACAGGCGAGACCTACGAGCAGTACTTC.

This clonotype occurred many times. The rearrangement uses TRBV27 and TRBJ1-2, with D possibly TRBD1 on 5 matching bases. V was trimmed by 0 bases and J by 6 bases, leaving 8 bases between them. The CDR3 covers 13 residues. Germline assignment: CDR1 MNHEY and CDR2 SMNVEV (reference sequence). The CDR3 nucleotides read TGTGCCAGCAGTTTATCAGGGGTGGATGGCTACACCTTC. Protein product: CASSLSGVDGYTF.

This clonotype has just a few counts. The chain combines TRBV5-1 with TRBJ2-1; D is unresolved. Germline V gene data show CDR1 as SGHRS and CDR2 as YFSETQ. CDR3 size: 17 residues. Trimming removed 2 bases at V and 2 bases at J, with 17 bases between. The CDR3 DNA reads as TGCGCCAGCAGCTTTTTCGGCCCACAGAACACCTACAATGAGCAGTTCTTC. Translated, it gives CASSFFGPQNTYNEQFF.

By proportion, this clonotype is medium-sized. The chain carries TRBV5-5 and TRBJ2-1, with 11 bases matching TRBD2. The V segment lost 0 bases and the J segment 8 bases; nucleotides outside the gene matches: 7. Germline CDR1 SGHKS, CDR2 YYEKEE (reference sequence). This CDR3 is built from 16 residues. CDR3 nucleotide sequence: TGTGCCAGCAGCTTGGCCTTAGCGGGAGGGCGCGATGAGCAGTTCTTC. Translating gives CASSLALAGGRDEQFF.

This clonotype has at least ten counts. The J gene is TRBJ2-4, the V gene TRBV7-2, with TRBD2 identical over 10 bases. CDR1 and CDR2 (germline): SGHTA, FQGNSA. The CDR3 is 14 amino acids. Losses at the gene ends were 8 bases for V and 4 bases for J; bases not matched to a gene: 5. The CDR3 is CASSLTSGKNIQYF. The CDR3 DNA follows: TGTGCCAGCTCCCTGACTAGCGGGAAAAACATTCAGTACTTC.

This clonotype rates as medium-sized. The chain carries TRBV20-1 and TRBJ2-3; 13 positions agree with TRBD2. The CDR3 runs to 17 residues. Germline CDR1 reads DFQATT; CDR2 reads SNEGSKA (reference sequence). The V segment lost 5 bases and the J segment 0 bases; nucleotides outside the gene matches: 8. The CDR3 loop reads CSAPRTSGGKSTDTQYF. The CDR3 DNA sequence: TGCAGTGCTCCCAGGACTAGCGGGGGAAAAAGCACAGATACGCAGTATTTT.